These T cell receptor beta chains were read from a single sample in a study of T-cell reconstitution after alpha-beta-depleted transplantation in children. TCRdb recomputed calls from the PCR reads with MiXCR, one row per CDR3 protein. The sample has about 340,000 distinct CDR3 sequences, roughly 15% seen once. Sequenced here: PBMCs, mostly from graft donor cells, sampled 360 days after TCRalphabeta/CD19-depleted stem cell transplant. These receptors all stem from a male patient aged 2-15 years who had a stem cell transplant for acute lymphoblastic leukemia, so the T cells may come from the graft donor. Both conserved end residues are trimmed from each CDR3.

j_call v_call cdr3_aa
TRBJ2-1 TRBV6-2/TRBV6-3 ASSYRLTSAAYNEQF
TRBJ1-5 TRBV28 ASSLWAPWKNQPQH
TRBJ2-2 TRBV29-1 SVWELF
TRBJ2-3 TRBV4-3 ASSQEDSSTQY
TRBJ2-3 TRBV5-1 ASSLGEGPTDTQY
TRBJ2-2 TRBV29-1 SVVATNTGELF
TRBJ2-2 TRBV12-3/TRBV12-4 ASRARGERENTGELF
TRBJ2-1 TRBV5-1 ASSLQGREQF
TRBJ2-7 TRBV28 ASSSILGAFYEQY
TRBJ2-7 TRBV4-3 ASSQDYRGRSYEQY
TRBJ2-5 TRBV29-1 SVEDLLAHEEETQY
TRBJ2-3 TRBV29-1 SVEDWRTPAEGSTDTQY
TRBJ2-7 TRBV7-6 ASTSPGSYEQY
TRBJ2-1 TRBV29-1 SVALLAPYNEQF
TRBJ2-1 TRBV7-7 ASSSGLAANNEQF
TRBJ1-3 TRBV7-8 ASSLKYGNTIY
TRBJ2-2 TRBV29-1 SVGFWTGGTGELF
TRBJ2-7 TRBV4-3 ASSLKDLDMKRCYEQY
TRBJ1-1 TRBV28 ASSWTGTDNTEAF
TRBJ2-5 TRBV18 ASSPSPGQSSGTQY
TRBJ2-1 TRBV6-1 ASSADPTYNEQF
TRBJ2-5 TRBV4-3 ASSQDQVAGATQY
TRBJ2-1 TRBV5-1 ASSSGSSTYNEQF